Shown below are 3 T cell receptor beta chains from a single sample sequenced in a study of T cell clonotyping in hematopoietic cell transplantation. Clones were read by immunoSEQ multiplex PCR, and TCRdb kept only the in-frame ones, dropping some. The sample has under 30,000 clones; 90% to 95% are singletons. The sequenced sample was PBMCs, obtained 100 days after allogeneic stem cell transplant. The receptors were sampled from a female patient aged 50-59 years who had an allogeneic stem cell transplant from a related donor, so the T cells may come from the graft donor. Some clones in this sample may be carry-over from other donors' samples.

This sequence joins TRBV5-4 and TRBJ2-3; D possibly matches TRBD1 or TRBD2 (5 bases each). With 3 bases removed from V and 2 bases from J, the gap between germline ends came to 22 bases. The CDR3 is made up of 18 amino acids. In germline, CDR1 is SGHNT, CDR2 YYREEE (reference sequence). CDR3 loop: CASSSRWGRIDPTDTQYF. DNA of the CDR3: TGTGCCAGCAGCTCCCGTTGGGGGAGAATAGACCCCACAGATACGCAGTATTTT.

The chain is built from TRBV5-6 and TRBJ2-7; TRBD2 is a possible D gene (6 bases). V was pared by 5 bases and J by 2 bases, with 20 bases between. The germline gives CDR1 SGHDT, CDR2 YYEEEE. CDR3 length equals 16 residues. The CDR3 bases are TGTGCCAGCAGACAGGCGGGACGGGGCCTCACCTACGAGCAGTACTTC. Its translation is CASRQAGRGLTYEQYF.

This sequence joins TRBV29-1 and TRBJ2-5; 12 bases are shared with TRBD1. The CDR3 sequence is 14 residues long. The germline CDR1 and CDR2 sequences are SQVTM and ANQGSEA. V dropped 5 bases and J dropped 5; count of bases not matched to a gene: 6. CDR3 sequence reads: CSVTGQGATETQYF. CDR3 bases: TGCAGCGTTACGGGACAGGGGGCGACGGAGACCCAGTACTTC.